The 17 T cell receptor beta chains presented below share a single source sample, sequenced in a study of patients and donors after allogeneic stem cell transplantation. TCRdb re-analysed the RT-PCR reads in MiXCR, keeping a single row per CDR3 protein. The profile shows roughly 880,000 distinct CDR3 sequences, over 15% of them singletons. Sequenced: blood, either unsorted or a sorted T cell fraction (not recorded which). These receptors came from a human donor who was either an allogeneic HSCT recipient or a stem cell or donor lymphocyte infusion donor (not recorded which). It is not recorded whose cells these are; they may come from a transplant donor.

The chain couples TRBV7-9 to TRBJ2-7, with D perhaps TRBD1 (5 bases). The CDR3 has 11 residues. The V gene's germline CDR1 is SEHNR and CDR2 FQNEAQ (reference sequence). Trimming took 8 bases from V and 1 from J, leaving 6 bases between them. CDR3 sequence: CASGASYEQYF. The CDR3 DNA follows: TGTGCCAGCGGGGCTTCCTACGAGCAGTACTTC.

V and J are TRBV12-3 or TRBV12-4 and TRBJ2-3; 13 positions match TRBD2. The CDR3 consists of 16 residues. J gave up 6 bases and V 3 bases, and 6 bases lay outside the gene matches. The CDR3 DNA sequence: TGTGCCAGCAGTTTGACTAGCGGGGGGCCAGGGGATACGCAGTATTTT. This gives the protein CASSLTSGGPGDTQYF.

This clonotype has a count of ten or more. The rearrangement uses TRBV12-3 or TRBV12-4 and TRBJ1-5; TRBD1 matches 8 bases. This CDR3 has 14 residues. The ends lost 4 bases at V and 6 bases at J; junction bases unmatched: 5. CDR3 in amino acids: CASSSTGGGQPQHF. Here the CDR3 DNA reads TGTGCCAGCAGTTCAACAGGGGGGGGTCAGCCCCAGCATTTT.

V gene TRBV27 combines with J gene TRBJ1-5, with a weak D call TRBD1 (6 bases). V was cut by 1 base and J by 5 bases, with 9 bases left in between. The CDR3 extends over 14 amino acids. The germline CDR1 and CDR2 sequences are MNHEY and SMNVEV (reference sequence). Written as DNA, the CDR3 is TGTGCCAGCAGTTTATATGAGGGGGATCAGCCCCAGCATTTT. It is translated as CASSLYEGDQPQHF.

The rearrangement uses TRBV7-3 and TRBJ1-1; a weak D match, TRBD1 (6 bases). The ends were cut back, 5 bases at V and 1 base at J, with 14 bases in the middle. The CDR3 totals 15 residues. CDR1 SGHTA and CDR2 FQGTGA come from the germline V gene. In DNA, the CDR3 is TGTGCCAGCAGCCCCGGTGGGGGGCCGAACACTGAAGCTTTCTTT. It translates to CASSPGGGPNTEAFF.

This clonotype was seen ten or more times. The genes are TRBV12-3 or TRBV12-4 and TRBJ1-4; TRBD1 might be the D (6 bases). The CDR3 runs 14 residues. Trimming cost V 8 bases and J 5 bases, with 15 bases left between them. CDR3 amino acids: CASRQTGGNEKLFF. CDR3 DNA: TGTGCCAGCCGACAGACAGGTGGGAATGAAAAACTGTTTTTT.

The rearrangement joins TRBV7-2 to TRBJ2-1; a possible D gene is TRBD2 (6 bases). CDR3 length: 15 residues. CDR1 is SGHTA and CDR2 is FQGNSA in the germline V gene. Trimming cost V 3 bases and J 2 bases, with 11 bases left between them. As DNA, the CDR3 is TGTGCCAGCAGCTTCTCTAGCGCCGCCTACAATGAGCAGTTCTTC. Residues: CASSFSSAAYNEQFF.

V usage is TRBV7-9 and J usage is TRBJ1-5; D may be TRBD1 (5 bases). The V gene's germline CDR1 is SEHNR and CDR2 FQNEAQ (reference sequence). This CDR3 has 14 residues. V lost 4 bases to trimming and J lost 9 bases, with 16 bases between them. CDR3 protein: CASSSSGVNGPQHF. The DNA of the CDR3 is TGTGCCAGCAGCTCCTCGGGGGTCAACGGGCCCCAGCATTTT.

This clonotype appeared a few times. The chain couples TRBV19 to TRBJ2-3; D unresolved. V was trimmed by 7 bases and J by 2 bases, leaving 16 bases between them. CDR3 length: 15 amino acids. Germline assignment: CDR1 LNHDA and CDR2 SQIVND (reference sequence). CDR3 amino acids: CASKVAASFTDTQYF. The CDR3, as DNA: TGTGCCAGTAAAGTGGCCGCCTCCTTCACAGATACGCAGTATTTT.

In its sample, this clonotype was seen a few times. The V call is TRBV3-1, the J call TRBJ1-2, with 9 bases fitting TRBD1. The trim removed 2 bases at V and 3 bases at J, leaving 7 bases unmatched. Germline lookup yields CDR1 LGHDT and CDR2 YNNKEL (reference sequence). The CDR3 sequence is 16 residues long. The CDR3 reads CASSQRLTGGDYGYTF. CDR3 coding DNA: TGTGCCAGCAGCCAAAGGCTCACAGGGGGCGACTATGGCTACACCTTC. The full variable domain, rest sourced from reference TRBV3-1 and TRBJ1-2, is DTAVSQTPKYLVTQMGNDKSIKCEQNLGHDTMYWYKQDSKKFLKIMFSYNNKELIINETVPNRFSPKSPDKAHLNLHINSLELGDSAVYFCASSQRLTGGDYGYTFGSGTRLTVV.

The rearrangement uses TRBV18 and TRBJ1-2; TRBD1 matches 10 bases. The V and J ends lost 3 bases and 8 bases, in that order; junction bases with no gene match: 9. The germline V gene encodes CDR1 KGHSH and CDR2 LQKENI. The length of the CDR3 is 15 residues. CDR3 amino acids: CASSPSTGGQNGYTF. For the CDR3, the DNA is TGTGCCAGCTCACCCTCGACAGGGGGCCAAAACGGCTACACCTTC.

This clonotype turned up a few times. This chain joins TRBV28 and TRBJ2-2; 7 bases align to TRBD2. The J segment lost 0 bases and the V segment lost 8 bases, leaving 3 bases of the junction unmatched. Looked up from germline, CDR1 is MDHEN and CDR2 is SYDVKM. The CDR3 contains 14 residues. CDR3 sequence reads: CASERETNTGELFF. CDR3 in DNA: TGTGCCAGCGAGCGGGAAACGAACACCGGGGAGCTGTTTTTT.

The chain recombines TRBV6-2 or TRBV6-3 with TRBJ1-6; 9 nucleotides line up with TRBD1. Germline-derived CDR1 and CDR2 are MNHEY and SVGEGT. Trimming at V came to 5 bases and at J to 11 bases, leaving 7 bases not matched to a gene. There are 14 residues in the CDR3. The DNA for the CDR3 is TGTGCCAGCAGTGAAACAGGGGGCTCGGCACCCCTCCACTTT. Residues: CASSETGGSAPLHF.

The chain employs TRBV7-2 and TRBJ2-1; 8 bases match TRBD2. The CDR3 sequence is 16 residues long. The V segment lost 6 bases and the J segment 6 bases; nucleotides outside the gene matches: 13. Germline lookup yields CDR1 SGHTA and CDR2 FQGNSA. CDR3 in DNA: TGTGCCAGCAGTGTCGTAGGGACTAGGGGGTCCAATGAGCAGTTCTTC. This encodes CASSVVGTRGSNEQFF. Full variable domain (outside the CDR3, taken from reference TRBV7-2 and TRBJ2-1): GAGVSQSPSNKVTEKGKDVELRCDPISGHTALYWYRQSLGQGLEFLIYFQGNSAPDKSGLPSDRFSAERTGGSVSTLTIQRTQQEDSAVYLCASSVVGTRGSNEQFFGPGTRLTVL.

CDR3 bases: TGTGCCAGCCGGTTAGCGGGAGGGTGGACAGATACGCAGTATTTT. Amino acids: CASRLAGGWTDTQYF. The chain uses TRBV7-2 and TRBJ2-3, with 11 bases fitting TRBD2. Germline V CDR1 and CDR2: SGHTA, FQGNSA. The CDR3 sequence is 15 residues long. The V and J ends lost 8 bases and 3 bases, in that order; junction bases with no gene match: 7.

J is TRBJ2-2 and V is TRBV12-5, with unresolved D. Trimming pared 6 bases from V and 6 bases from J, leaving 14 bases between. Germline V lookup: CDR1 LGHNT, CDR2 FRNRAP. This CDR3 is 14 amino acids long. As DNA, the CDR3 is TGTGCTAGTGGCCAAAAGGCGGCGGCCGGGGAGCTGTTTTTT. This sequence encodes CASGQKAAAGELFF.

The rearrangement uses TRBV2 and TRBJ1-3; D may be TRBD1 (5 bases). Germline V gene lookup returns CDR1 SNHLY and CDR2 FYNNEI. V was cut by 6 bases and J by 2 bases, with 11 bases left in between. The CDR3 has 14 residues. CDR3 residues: CASRRQITGNTIYF. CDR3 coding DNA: TGTGCCAGCAGGAGACAGATAACTGGAAACACCATATATTTT.